These 23 T cell receptor beta chains came from one sample sequenced in a study of control samples from healthy donors and cancer patients. Sequencing used immunoSEQ multiplex PCR; TCRdb keeps in-frame clones, though not all of them. The table lists 150,000 or so clones, around 94% of them singletons. The sample consisted of PBMCs. The receptors derive from a man in his 60s with colorectal cancer.

J is TRBJ2-1 and V is TRBV7-2; D gene uncertain. V dropped 0 bases and J dropped 2 bases, with 8 bases sitting between them. The germline gives CDR1 SGHTA, CDR2 FQGNSA. The CDR3 extends over 15 amino acids. CDR3 sequence reads: CASSLATATYNEQFF. The CDR3 bases are TGTGCCAGCAGCTTAGCGACGGCGACCTACAATGAGCAGTTCTTC.

The chain recombines TRBV24-1 with TRBJ2-3, with 10 bases matching TRBD2. Losses at the gene ends were 6 bases for V and 1 base for J; bases not matched to a gene: 6. Per the germline V gene, CDR1 is KGHDR and CDR2 is SFDVKD. CDR3 length: 16 amino acids. The CDR3 loop reads CATSKTSGDRTDTQYF. CDR3 in DNA: TGTGCCACCAGTAAAACTAGCGGGGACCGCACAGATACGCAGTATTTT.

The chain carries TRBV11-2 and TRBJ2-3, with 8 bases lining up with TRBD2. Trimming took 1 base from V and 2 from J; bases not matched to a gene: 11. CDR1 is SGHAT, CDR2 FQNNGV, per germline. The CDR3 consists of 18 residues. The CDR3 bases are TGTGCCAGCAGCTTAGTAGTGGAGCGGGGGACCCCCACAGATACGCAGTATTTT. Translating it yields CASSLVVERGTPTDTQYF.

The J gene is TRBJ1-5, the V gene TRBV19, with D unresolved. The CDR3 is 15 amino acids. The ends were cut back, 5 bases at V and 2 bases at J, with 13 bases in the middle. Germline CDR1 reads LNHDA; CDR2 reads SQIVND (reference sequence). Here the CDR3 reads CASSPWEGGNQPQHF. The CDR3 DNA is TGTGCCAGTAGTCCATGGGAAGGAGGCAATCAGCCCCAGCATTTT.

With respect to this clone: Germline and junction disagree at one end, which may indicate a read error. The gene calls are TRBV5-1 and TRBJ1-1; 9 positions agree with TRBD1. The germline gives CDR1 SGHRS, CDR2 YFSETQ. This CDR3 has 14 amino acids. The CDR3 spells CASSLASSGTGLFF. CDR3 nucleotides: TGCGCCAGCAGCTTGGCCTCCTCCGGGACAGGGCTTTTTTTT.

The CDR3 here is CASSWPKETQYF. CDR3 nucleotide sequence: TGTGCCAGCAGCTGGCCTAAAGAGACCCAGTACTTC. This rearrangement joins TRBV5-4 to TRBJ2-5; D remains ambiguous. Germline V gene lookup returns CDR1 SGHNT and CDR2 YYREEE (reference sequence). The CDR3 consists of 12 residues. Trimming shortened V by 3 bases and J by 3 bases, and 6 bases separated the two germline ends. The full variable domain, its missing parts supplied by reference TRBV5-4 and TRBJ2-5, is ETGVTQSPTHLIKTRGQQVTLRCSSQSGHNTVSWYQQALGQGPQFIFQYYREEENGRGNFPPRFSGLQFPNYSSELNVNALELDDSALYLCASSWPKETQYFGPGTRLLVL.

The rearrangement links TRBV10-3 to TRBJ2-3, with D unresolved. Germline CDR1 is ENHRY and CDR2 is SYGVKD. CDR3 length equals 12 residues. Trimming took off 3 bases at V and 4 bases at J, with 5 bases between the two ends. Written as DNA, the CDR3 is TGTGCCATCAGTGAAAAAGCAGATACGCAGTATTTT. This translates into CAISEKADTQYF.

The rearrangement joins TRBV29-1 to TRBJ2-1; TRBD2 agrees at 13 bases. V gave up 5 bases and J gave up 3 bases; unmatched junction bases: 7. Germline CDR1 reads SQVTM; CDR2 reads ANQGSEA. The CDR3 sequence is 16 residues long. The CDR3 nucleotides are TGCAGCGTTCCCGGGACTAGCGGGGCGAACTACAATGAGCAGTTCTTC. This sequence encodes CSVPGTSGANYNEQFF.

The chain couples TRBV7-2 to TRBJ2-7; 10 positions match TRBD1. The germline V gene has CDR1 SGHTA and CDR2 FQGNSA. CDR3 length equals 15 residues. V dropped 5 bases and J dropped 7; count of bases not matched to a gene: 11. The CDR3 DNA reads TGTGCCAGCAGCATACGAGCAGGGACAGGGGAAGAGCAGTACTTC. This encodes CASSIRAGTGEEQYF. The whole variable domain, filled in from reference TRBV7-2 and TRBJ2-7, reads GAGVSQSPSNKVTEKGKDVELRCDPISGHTALYWYRQSLGQGLEFLIYFQGNSAPDKSGLPSDRFSAERTGGSVSTLTIQRTQQEDSAVYLCASSIRAGTGEEQYFGPGTRLTVT.

The genes are TRBV13 and TRBJ1-1; 7 nucleotides align to TRBD1. The CDR3 has 19 amino acids. V gave up 4 bases and J gave up 0 bases; unmatched junction bases: 17. The germline gives CDR1 PRHDT, CDR2 FYEKMQ (reference sequence). The CDR3 nucleotides read TGTGCCAGCAGCTCCATAAAGTTCAGGGGGTGGGGCATGAACACTGAAGCTTTCTTT. Amino acid sequence: CASSSIKFRGWGMNTEAFF.

Points on this clone: The sample holds other DNA sequences that translate to the same CDR3. The chain employs TRBV18 and TRBJ2-3; D is ambiguous. V was cut by 3 bases and J by 6 bases, with 7 bases left in between. CDR3 length equals 12 residues. Germline V gives CDR1 KGHSH, CDR2 LQKENI. The DNA for the CDR3 is TGTGCCAGCTCACCCGGTTCGGATACGCAGTATTTT. It specifies CASSPGSDTQYF. The variable domain in full, with the rest retrieved from reference TRBV18 and TRBJ2-3, is NAGVMQNPRHLVRRRGQEARLRCSPMKGHSHVYWYRQLPEEGLKFMVYLQKENIIDESGMPKERFSAEFPKEGPSILRIQQVVRGDSAAYFCASSPGSDTQYFGPGTRLTVL.

As concerns this clone: Germline is not matched at one junction end, which may reflect a read error. The V and J genes are TRBV28 and TRBJ2-7; 7 bases fit TRBD1. The CDR3 runs 14 residues. Germline lookup yields CDR1 MDHEN and CDR2 SYDVKM. CDR3 protein: CASSLFKGRQGLDF. CDR3 coding DNA: TGTGCCAGCAGTTTATTTAAGGGGCGACAGGGTTTGGACTTC. The whole variable domain, remainder taken from reference TRBV28 and TRBJ2-7, is DVKVTQSSRYLVKRTGEKVFLECVQDMDHENMFWYRQDPGLGLRLIYFSYDVKMKEKGDIPEGYSVSREKKERFSLILESASTNQTSMYLCASSLFKGRQGLDFGPGTRLTVT.

The rearrangement uses TRBV2 and TRBJ1-2, with D perhaps TRBD1 (5 bases). From germline, CDR1 is SNHLY and CDR2 FYNNEI. Trimming removed 7 bases from V and 4 bases from J, with 10 bases in between. The length of the CDR3 is 12 residues. The CDR3 loop reads CASNQGPYGYTF. In nucleotides, the CDR3 is TGTGCCAGCAATCAGGGCCCCTATGGCTACACCTTC.

The V gene is TRBV28, the J gene TRBJ2-7; weak D call: TRBD2 (7 bases). The CDR3 is 15 residues long. Trimming removed 7 bases at V and 0 bases at J, with 16 bases between. Germline V CDR1 and CDR2: MDHEN, SYDVKM. The CDR3 coding sequence is TGTGCCAGCACCGAGTCGGGGGGCTACTCCTACGAGCAGTACTTC. This sequence encodes CASTESGGYSYEQYF.

The chain combines TRBV21-1 with TRBJ2-3; the table's D gene call, TRBD1, was not cross checked with the DNA. TRBV21-1 counts as a pseudogene. The CDR3 contains 13 residues. This CDR3 is CASSQGNTDTQYF. CDR3 coding DNA: TGTGCCAGCAGCCAGGGGAACACAGATACGCAGTATTTT.

V and J are TRBV14 and TRBJ2-1; perhaps D is TRBD1 or TRBD2 (5 bases each). In germline, CDR1 is SGHDN, CDR2 FVKESK. V shed 4 bases and J shed 8 bases, with 12 bases lying between them. The CDR3 sequence is 13 residues long. Here the CDR3 reads CASSPRDAHEQFF. The CDR3 nucleotides are TGTGCCAGCAGCCCGAGGGACGCCCATGAGCAGTTCTTC. The full variable domain, in which reference TRBV14 and TRBJ2-1 provide the parts outside the CDR3, is EAGVTQFPSHSVIEKGQTVTLRCDPISGHDNLYWYRRVMGKEIKFLLHFVKESKQDESGMPNNRFLAERTGGTYSTLKVQPAELEDSGVYFCASSPRDAHEQFFGPGTRLTVL.

The chain uses TRBV5-1 and TRBJ1-3; 9 nucleotides agree with TRBD1. CDR3 length: 15 amino acids. V lost 4 bases, J lost 3 bases, and 5 bases stayed unmatched. Germline CDR1 is SGHRS and CDR2 is YFSETQ. The CDR3 bases are TGCGCCAGCAGCACCGGGACAGGGTTTGGAAACACCATATATTTT. Translated, it gives CASSTGTGFGNTIYF.

The rearrangement links TRBV5-1 to TRBJ1-1; no clear D gene. The CDR3 has 15 amino acids. In germline, CDR1 is SGHRS, CDR2 YFSETQ. V was trimmed by 0 bases and J by 5 bases, leaving 14 bases between them. In DNA, the CDR3 is TGCGCCAGCAGCTTGGCAGCGTCAGTTACGACTGAAGCTTTCTTT. Amino acid sequence: CASSLAASVTTEAFF.

The J gene is TRBJ1-5, the V gene TRBV7-9, with D possibly matching TRBD1 (5 bases). V was cut by 5 bases and J by 5 bases, with 13 bases left in between. There are 14 residues in the CDR3. The germline V gene encodes CDR1 SEHNR and CDR2 FQNEAQ (reference sequence). The CDR3: CASSPLTEDQPQHF. CDR3 in DNA: TGTGCCAGCAGCCCTCTGACAGAGGATCAGCCCCAGCATTTT.

The chain links TRBV3-1 (or the pseudogene TRBV3-2) to TRBJ1-1; D might be TRBD1 (6 bases). Deletions cut 5 bases from V and 10 bases from J, with 14 bases between. CDR3 length equals 12 residues. Germline V gives CDR1 LGHDT, CDR2 YNNKEL (reference sequence). The CDR3 coding sequence is TGTGCCAGCAGCTATCAGGGGTACCCAGCTTTCTTT. Translated, it gives CASSYQGYPAFF.

This clone was recorded only once. This chain uses TRBV2 with TRBJ1-3, with a tentative D call TRBD1 (5 bases). This CDR3 comprises 16 residues. The ends were cut back, 6 bases at V and 4 bases at J, with 19 bases in the middle. Germline CDR1 reads SNHLY; CDR2 reads FYNNEI. In DNA form, the CDR3 reads TGTGCCAGCAGCAGAAGACAGAGGGCGACGGGAAACACCATATATTTT. Amino acid sequence: CASSRRQRATGNTIYF. Full variable domain (missing parts from reference TRBV2 and TRBJ1-3): EPEVTQTPSHQVTQMGQEVILRCVPISNHLYFYWYRQILGQKVEFLVSFYNNEISEKSEIFDDQFSVERPDGSNFTLKIRSTKLEDSAMYFCASSRRQRATGNTIYFGEGSWLTVV.

This clone has a handful of counts. The rearrangement links TRBV6-6 to TRBJ1-6, with 9 bases that match TRBD1. CDR1 and CDR2 (germline): MNHNY, SVGAGI (reference sequence). V lost 6 bases, J lost 7 bases, and 4 bases stayed unmatched. The CDR3 contains 14 residues. The CDR3 region is CASSRDRVNSPLHF. The CDR3, as DNA: TGTGCCAGCAGCCGGGACAGGGTAAATTCACCCCTCCACTTT.

This clone was counted only a few times. The chain has TRBV5-4 and TRBJ2-7, with 8 bases matching TRBD1. CDR1 SGHNT and CDR2 YYREEE come from the germline V gene (reference sequence). The CDR3 covers 13 residues. The J segment lost 4 bases and the V segment lost 4 bases, leaving 4 bases of the junction unmatched. This chain's CDR3 is CASSRTGSYEQYF. In nucleotides, the CDR3 is TGTGCCAGCAGCAGGACAGGGTCTTACGAGCAGTACTTC.